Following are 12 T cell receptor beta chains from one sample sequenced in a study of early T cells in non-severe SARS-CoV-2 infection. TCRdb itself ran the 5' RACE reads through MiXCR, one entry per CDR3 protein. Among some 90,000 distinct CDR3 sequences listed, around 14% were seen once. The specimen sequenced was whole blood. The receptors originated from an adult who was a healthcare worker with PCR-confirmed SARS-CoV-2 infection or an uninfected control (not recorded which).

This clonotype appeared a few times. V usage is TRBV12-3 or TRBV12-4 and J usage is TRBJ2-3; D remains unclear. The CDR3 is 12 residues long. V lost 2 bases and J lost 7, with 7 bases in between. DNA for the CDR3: TGTGCCAGCAGTTTAAAAATTTATACGCAGTATTTT. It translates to CASSLKIYTQYF.

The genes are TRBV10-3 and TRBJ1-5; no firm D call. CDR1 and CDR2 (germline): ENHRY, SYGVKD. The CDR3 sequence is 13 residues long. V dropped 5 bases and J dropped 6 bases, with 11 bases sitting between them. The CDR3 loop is CAISPGQAQPQHF. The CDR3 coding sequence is TGTGCCATCAGTCCGGGCCAGGCTCAGCCCCAGCATTTT.

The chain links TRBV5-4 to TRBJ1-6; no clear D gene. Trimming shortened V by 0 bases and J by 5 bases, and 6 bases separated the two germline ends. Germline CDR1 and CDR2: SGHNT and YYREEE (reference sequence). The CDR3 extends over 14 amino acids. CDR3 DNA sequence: TGTGCCAGCAGCTTGGGACTGCATAATTCACCCCTCCACTTT. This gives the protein CASSLGLHNSPLHF.

The CDR3 protein is CASSWDDRRDYGYTF. CDR3 bases: TGCGCCAGCAGCTGGGACGACAGGCGGGACTATGGCTACACCTTC. The rearrangement uses TRBV5-1 and TRBJ1-2, with D possibly being TRBD1 (6 bases). In germline, CDR1 is SGHRS, CDR2 YFSETQ. V gave up 3 bases and J gave up 3 bases, with 15 bases separating them. This CDR3 contains 15 residues. The full variable domain, rest sourced from reference TRBV5-1 and TRBJ1-2, is KAGVTQTPRYLIKTRGQQVTLSCSPISGHRSVSWYQQTPGQGLQFLFEYFSETQRNKGNFPGRFSGRQFSNSRSEMNVSTLELGDSALYLCASSWDDRRDYGYTFGSGTRLTVV.

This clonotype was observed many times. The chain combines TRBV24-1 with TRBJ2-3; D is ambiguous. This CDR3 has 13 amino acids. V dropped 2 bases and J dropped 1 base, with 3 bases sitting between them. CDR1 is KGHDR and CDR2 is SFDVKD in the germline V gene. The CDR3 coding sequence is TGTGCCACCAGTGATTATGGCACAGATACGCAGTATTTT. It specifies CATSDYGTDTQYF.

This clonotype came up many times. In nucleotides, the CDR3 is TGCAGTGCTCACGGGACTGTTAATGAAAAACTGTTTTTT. The encoded protein is CSAHGTVNEKLFF. The chain recombines TRBV20-1 with TRBJ1-4; possibly TRBD1 for D (5 bases). CDR1 and CDR2 (germline): DFQATT, SNEGSKA (reference sequence). This CDR3 has 13 residues. V shed 5 bases and J shed 4 bases, with 11 bases lying between them.

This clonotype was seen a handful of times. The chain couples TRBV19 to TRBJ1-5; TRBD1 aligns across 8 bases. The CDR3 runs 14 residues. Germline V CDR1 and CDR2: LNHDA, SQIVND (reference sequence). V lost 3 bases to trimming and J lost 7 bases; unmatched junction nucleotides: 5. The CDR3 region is CASSIGQGGQPQHF. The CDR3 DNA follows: TGTGCCAGTAGTATTGGACAGGGTGGGCAGCCCCAGCATTTT.

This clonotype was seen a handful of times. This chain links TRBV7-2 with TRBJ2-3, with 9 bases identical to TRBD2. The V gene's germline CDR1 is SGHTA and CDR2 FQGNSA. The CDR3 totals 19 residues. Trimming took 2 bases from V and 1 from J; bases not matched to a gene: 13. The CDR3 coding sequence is TGTGCCAGCAGCTTAAATTTTTTTTTAGGCGGGAGGGGCACAGATACGCAGTATTTT. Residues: CASSLNFFLGGRGTDTQYF.

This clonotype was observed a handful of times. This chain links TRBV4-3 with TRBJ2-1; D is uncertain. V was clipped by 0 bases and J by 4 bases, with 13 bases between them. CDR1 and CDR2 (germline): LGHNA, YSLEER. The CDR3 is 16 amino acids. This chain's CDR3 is CASSQDRSPGYNEQFF. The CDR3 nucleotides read TGCGCCAGCAGCCAAGACCGGAGTCCCGGGTACAATGAGCAGTTCTTC.

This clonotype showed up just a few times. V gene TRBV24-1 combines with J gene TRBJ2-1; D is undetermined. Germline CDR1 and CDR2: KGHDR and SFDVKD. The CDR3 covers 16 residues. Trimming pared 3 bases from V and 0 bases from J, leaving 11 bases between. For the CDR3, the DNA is TGTGCCACCAGTGATCTGGGCAAGAGCTCCTACAATGAGCAGTTCTTC. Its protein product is CATSDLGKSSYNEQFF.

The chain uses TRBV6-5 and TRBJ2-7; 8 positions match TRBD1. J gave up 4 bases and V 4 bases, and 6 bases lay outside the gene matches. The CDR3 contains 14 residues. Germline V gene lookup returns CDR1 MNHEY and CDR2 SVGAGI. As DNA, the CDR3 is TGTGCCAGCAGTTTAAAGGGACAGGCTTACGAGCAGTACTTC. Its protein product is CASSLKGQAYEQYF.

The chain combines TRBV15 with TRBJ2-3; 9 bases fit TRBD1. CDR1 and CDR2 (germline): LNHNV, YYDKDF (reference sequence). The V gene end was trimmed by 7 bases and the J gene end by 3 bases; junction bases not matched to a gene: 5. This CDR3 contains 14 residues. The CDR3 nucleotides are TGTGCCACCACCTCGACAGGGGGGACAGATACGCAGTATTTT. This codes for CATTSTGGTDTQYF.